This T cell receptor beta chain comes out of a study of OX40 agonist ivuxolimab in advanced cancers. This clone was seen just once. V was clipped by 6 bases and J by 2 bases; unmatched bases: 4. Per the germline V gene, CDR1 is SGHNT and CDR2 is YYREEE (reference sequence). The CDR3 is 13 residues long. Assay used: immunoSEQ multiplex PCR; TCRdb lists only in-frame clones, some missing. The data contain about 69,000 clones, roughly nine tenths of them singletons. Material: CD4+ or CD8+ T cells sorted from blood, obtained in a trial of the OX40 agonist ivuxolimab. This clonotype originated in an adult with an advanced solid tumor such as melanoma, head and neck, liver or kidney cancer. The chain recombines TRBV5-4 with TRBJ1-1; TRBD1 agrees at 7 bases. CDR3 bases: TGTGCCAGCAACCGACAGGGTAACACTGAAGCTTTCTTT. Protein sequence: CASNRQGNTEAFF.